This is a list of T cell receptor beta chains from one sample in a study of neoadjuvant anti-PD-1 for oral cavity cancer. Here immunoSEQ multiplex PCR was the method, and the copy in TCRdb shows in-frame clones only, minus some. This sample has about 42,000 clones; around 79% occur once, and the top ten carry 4.5% to 5%. Specimen: PBMCs, collected after nivolumab (anti-PD-1) treatment. The origin of the receptors is a person between 40 and 79 years old with oral cavity squamous cell carcinoma. CDR3s include the opening cysteine and the closing phenylalanine or tryptophan. A D gene is named only where the DNA matches it firmly. Part of the rows lack a size; the others show once, few, many or a class for expanded clones.

v_call: TRBV11-2
j_call: TRBJ1-1
clone_size: NA
d_call: TRBD1
cdr3_nt: TGTGCCAGCAGCCGACGGACAGGGAAGGGCACTGAAGCTTTCTTT
cdr3_aa: CASSRRTGKGTEAFF

v_call: TRBV14
j_call: TRBJ2-1
clone_size: NA
d_call: TRBD2
cdr3_nt: TGTGCCAGCAGCCAAAGCGGGGGGGCGGGAAATGAGCAGTTCTTC
cdr3_aa: CASSQSGGAGNEQFF

v_call: TRBV20-1
j_call: TRBJ2-3
clone_size: NA
d_call: NA
cdr3_nt: TGCAGTGCTAGTCACCAGGATACGCAGTATTTT
cdr3_aa: CSASHQDTQYF

v_call: TRBV6-1
j_call: TRBJ1-2
clone_size: NA
d_call: NA
cdr3_nt: TGTGCCAGCAGTGAAGCGCCGGGAAGGGCTGGCTACACCTTC
cdr3_aa: CASSEAPGRAGYTF

v_call: TRBV5-4
j_call: TRBJ2-7
clone_size: NA
d_call: NA
cdr3_nt: TGTGCCAGCAGCTTGGTGGACAGCAGTTACGAGCAGTACTTC
cdr3_aa: CASSLVDSSYEQYF

v_call: TRBV5-5
j_call: TRBJ2-3
clone_size: NA
d_call: NA
cdr3_nt: TGTGCCAGCAGCTTGGGGGACCACCTCCTCACAGATACGCAGTATTTT
cdr3_aa: CASSLGDHLLTDTQYF

v_call: TRBV7-2
j_call: TRBJ2-7
clone_size: once
d_call: NA
cdr3_nt: TGTGCCAGCAGCCCCTCCTACGAGCAGTACTTC
cdr3_aa: CASSPSYEQYF

v_call: TRBV7-2
j_call: TRBJ2-1
clone_size: NA
d_call: TRBD2
cdr3_nt: TGTGCCAGCAGCTTAGGCCTGACTAGCGGGAGGAGCTCCTACAATGAGCAGTTCTTC
cdr3_aa: CASSLGLTSGRSSYNEQFF

v_call: TRBV9
j_call: TRBJ1-1
clone_size: few
d_call: TRBD1
cdr3_nt: TGTGCCAGCAGCCCCAGGGAGGGACAGGGGACCACTGAAGCTTTCTTT
cdr3_aa: CASSPREGQGTTEAFF

v_call: TRBV7-3
j_call: TRBJ1-3
clone_size: NA
d_call: NA
cdr3_nt: TGTGCCAGCAGCTTTACACAGGACAGTCAGAAATATTTT
cdr3_aa: CASSFTQDSQKYF

v_call: TRBV18
j_call: TRBJ2-7
clone_size: once
d_call: TRBD2
cdr3_nt: TGTGCCAGCTCACTGGGGACTAGCGGGAACTACGAGCAGTACTTC
cdr3_aa: CASSLGTSGNYEQYF

v_call: TRBV21-1
j_call: TRBJ2-2
clone_size: NA
d_call: NA
cdr3_nt: TGTGCCAGCAGCAAAGCGGACACCGGGGAGCTGTTTTTT
cdr3_aa: CASSKADTGELFF

v_call: TRBV11-2
j_call: TRBJ1-1
clone_size: once
d_call: NA
cdr3_nt: TGTGCCAGCAGCTTAGATACGAGAGCCGACAGGAGGAACACTGAAGCTTTCTTT
cdr3_aa: CASSLDTRADRRNTEAFF

v_call: TRBV10-3
j_call: TRBJ2-5
clone_size: NA
d_call: TRBD2
cdr3_nt: TGTGCCATCAGTGAGGGAGTAGCGGGGCAACAAGAGACCCAGTACTTC
cdr3_aa: CAISEGVAGQQETQYF

v_call: TRBV27
j_call: TRBJ2-7
clone_size: NA
d_call: NA
cdr3_nt: TGTGCCAGCAGTTTGGGAGGTCCCTCCTACGAGCAGTACTTC
cdr3_aa: CASSLGGPSYEQYF

v_call: TRBV10-3
j_call: TRBJ2-7
clone_size: NA
d_call: NA
cdr3_nt: TGTGCCATCAGTGAAGGATTAAGACTGACGCAGTACTTC
cdr3_aa: CAISEGLRLTQYF

v_call: TRBV5-6
j_call: TRBJ2-5
clone_size: NA
d_call: TRBD1
cdr3_nt: TGTGCCAGCAGCTTGGGGGGACAGGGGTACCAAGAGACCCAGTACTTC
cdr3_aa: CASSLGGQGYQETQYF

v_call: TRBV7-3
j_call: TRBJ2-3
clone_size: NA
d_call: NA
cdr3_nt: TGTGCCAGCAGCCTTAGCGGAGGGAGAGATACGCAGTATTTT
cdr3_aa: CASSLSGGRDTQYF

v_call: TRBV9
j_call: TRBJ2-2
clone_size: NA
d_call: NA
cdr3_nt: TGTGCCAGCGCAAAAGGGGGAGGGGCCCAAGAGAACGGGGAGCTGTTTTTT
cdr3_aa: CASAKGGGAQENGELFF

v_call: TRBV15
j_call: TRBJ2-7
clone_size: NA
d_call: NA
cdr3_nt: TGTGCCACCAGCAGAACCCGACAGACCTACGAGCAGTACTTC
cdr3_aa: CATSRTRQTYEQYF

v_call: TRBV30
j_call: TRBJ1-2
clone_size: NA
d_call: NA
cdr3_nt: TGTGCCTGCTCGCTCCAGGGGAGCTATGGCTACACCTTC
cdr3_aa: CACSLQGSYGYTF

v_call: TRBV7-9
j_call: TRBJ1-1
clone_size: NA
d_call: NA
cdr3_nt: TGTGCCAGCAGCTTGGAAGGGATGAACACTGAAGCTTTCTTT
cdr3_aa: CASSLEGMNTEAFF

v_call: TRBV11-2
j_call: TRBJ2-5
clone_size: NA
d_call: NA
cdr3_nt: TGTGCCAGCAGCTTAGATCTTGGTTTCAGGACCCAGTACTTC
cdr3_aa: CASSLDLGFRTQYF

v_call: TRBV20-1
j_call: TRBJ1-1
clone_size: few
d_call: NA
cdr3_nt: TGCAGTGCTAATATGGGCACTGAAGCTTTCTTT
cdr3_aa: CSANMGTEAFF

v_call: TRBV7-9
j_call: TRBJ1-1
clone_size: NA
d_call: TRBD1
cdr3_nt: TGTGCCGGGTCTCTCTTTGGGACAGGGGGCATTGGGACTGAAGCTTTCTTT
cdr3_aa: CAGSLFGTGGIGTEAFF

v_call: TRBV5-8
j_call: TRBJ1-2
clone_size: NA
d_call: NA
cdr3_nt: TGTGCCAGCAGCTTGGGAGACACCACCTATGGCTACACCTTC
cdr3_aa: CASSLGDTTYGYTF

v_call: TRBV29-1
j_call: TRBJ1-1
clone_size: once
d_call: NA
cdr3_nt: TGCAGCGTTGAAGAGGGCAGGGGAGCGTTAGAAGCTTTCTTT
cdr3_aa: CSVEEGRGALEAFF

v_call: TRBV5-5
j_call: TRBJ1-1
clone_size: NA
d_call: NA
cdr3_nt: TGTGCCAGCAGTCCTACAGGGCTAATTGGTGAAGCTTTCTTT
cdr3_aa: CASSPTGLIGEAFF

v_call: TRBV6-1
j_call: TRBJ2-7
clone_size: NA
d_call: NA
cdr3_nt: TGTGCCAGCAGTGTAGCACAGGCTTCCTCCTACGAGCAGTACTTC
cdr3_aa: CASSVAQASSYEQYF

v_call: TRBV6-4
j_call: TRBJ2-7
clone_size: NA
d_call: TRBD2
cdr3_nt: TGTGCCAGCACTCTAACCCGGGGACTAGCGGGACTCTACGAGCAGTACTTC
cdr3_aa: CASTLTRGLAGLYEQYF

v_call: TRBV28
j_call: TRBJ1-1
clone_size: NA
d_call: TRBD1
cdr3_nt: TGTGCCAGCAGTAATACAGGGGCGGGAACTGAAGCTTTCTTT
cdr3_aa: CASSNTGAGTEAFF

v_call: TRBV9
j_call: TRBJ2-2
clone_size: NA
d_call: NA
cdr3_nt: TGTGCCAGCAGCCCAGCGAACACCGGGGAGCTGTTTTTT
cdr3_aa: CASSPANTGELFF

v_call: TRBV4-1
j_call: TRBJ2-4
clone_size: NA
d_call: NA
cdr3_nt: TGCGCCAGCAGCCAAGTTTGGCTAGCCAAAAACATTCAGTACTTC
cdr3_aa: CASSQVWLAKNIQYF

v_call: TRBV27
j_call: TRBJ2-1
clone_size: few
d_call: NA
cdr3_nt: TGTGCCAGCAGCCCACAGGCCCTCCGGGAGAATGAGCAGTTCTTC
cdr3_aa: CASSPQALRENEQFF

v_call: TRBV20-1
j_call: TRBJ2-1
clone_size: NA
d_call: NA
cdr3_nt: TGCAGTGCTAGGGGGACATTTGAGCAGTTCTTC
cdr3_aa: CSARGTFEQFF

v_call: TRBV15
j_call: TRBJ1-4
clone_size: NA
d_call: NA
cdr3_nt: TGTGCCACCAGCAGAGCAGGACTTAGGAATGAAAAACTGTTTTTT
cdr3_aa: CATSRAGLRNEKLFF

v_call: TRBV7-2
j_call: TRBJ1-6
clone_size: NA
d_call: TRBD1
cdr3_nt: TGTGCCAGCAGCTACGGACAGGCTAATTCACCCCTCCACTTT
cdr3_aa: CASSYGQANSPLHF

v_call: TRBV7-8
j_call: TRBJ2-6
clone_size: NA
d_call: TRBD2
cdr3_nt: TGTGCCGCGGGGGACGTCGCGTCCGGGGCCAACGTCCTGACTTTC
cdr3_aa: CAAGDVASGANVLTF

v_call: TRBV5-1
j_call: TRBJ2-7
clone_size: NA
d_call: TRBD1
cdr3_nt: TGCGCCAGCAGCTTGGCCGGGACAGGGAGGGAAGAGCAGTACTTC
cdr3_aa: CASSLAGTGREEQYF